The present entry profiles one T cell receptor beta chain with its context. The record originates from a study of blood T cell repertoires in COVID-19. On the study more broadly: Samples of COVID-19 (acute and convalescent) were obtained from the United States, Italy and Spain.

In the authors' workflow: Nucleated cell counts were estimated from reference gene primer amplification. Here immunoSEQ multiplex PCR was the method, and the copy in TCRdb shows in-frame clones only, minus some. V and J calls and clone size are given by that table; D and trimming were obtained from the DNA. The sample has roughly 400,000 clones; about 90% are singletons. Patients of the Seattle cohort, enrolled during active infection, were followed longitudinally. V shed 1 base and J 6 bases; nucleotides not matched to a gene: 1. The CDR3 loop spans 15 amino acids. CDR1 and CDR2 (germline): KGHDR, SFDVKD.

The TCR sequence derives from a woman aged 60-75 years with COVID-19, enrolled during active disease. Sequences were obtained from peripheral blood. J is TRBJ2-2 and V is TRBV24-1; 10 positions agree with TRBD1. The CDR3 region is CATSDFGQGAGELFF. The CDR3 bases are TGTGCCACCAGTGATTTCGGACAGGGGGCCGGGGAGCTGTTTTTT.